The present T cell receptor (beta chain) was sequenced within a study of T-cell reconstitution after alpha-beta-depleted transplantation in children. Germline lookup yields CDR1 DFQATT and CDR2 SNEGSKA (reference sequence). The CDR3 runs 13 residues. V was cut by 6 bases and J by 3 bases, with 15 bases left in between. As it was prepared, the TCRbeta library received unique molecular identifiers. TCRdb re-derived calls from the PCR reads in MiXCR, one entry per CDR3 protein. The repertoire has about 540,000 distinct CDR3 sequences, around 18% of them found once; the top ten carry approximately 3%. This clonotype was sampled from a human donor who donated a stem cell graft to a child with acute lymphoblastic leukemia. The genes are TRBV20-1 and TRBJ2-7; D perhaps matches TRBD2 (6 bases). The sequenced sample was PBMCs from the stem cell graft donor, obtained from the stem cell graft. The CDR3 DNA sequence: TGCAGTGCAAGCATACTAGCAGACTACGAGCAGTACTTC. Its translation: CSASILADYEQYF.